Sequencing of this T cell receptor (beta chain) was carried out in a study of T-cell memory formation after mild COVID-19. Study-wide points: Cross-reactive memory apparently joined, as some responding clones appeared in pre-infection memory. Shrinking CD4+ clones resided mostly in CM and EM, and CD8+ ones in EMRA. Clones that shrank (day 15 to 85) were balanced CD4/CD8, whereas later expanders leaned CD4+.

This CDR3 has 17 residues. V was clipped by 4 bases and J by 5 bases; unmatched bases: 11. Germline V gene data show CDR1 as SEHNR and CDR2 as FQNEAQ (reference sequence). This clonotype was found a few times. Its antigen remains unidentified. TCRdb re-analysed the 5' RACE reads in MiXCR, keeping a single row per CDR3 protein. This table has roughly 480,000 distinct CDR3 sequences, about 23% appearing once. The sequencing sample was made of PBMCs or a T cell subset sorted from them (not recorded which). This receptor was obtained from an adult woman who had mild COVID-19 (a few samples of this study predate the infection). Cell type and time point are not known. The J gene is TRBJ2-3, the V gene TRBV7-9; 11 bases line up with TRBD1. The CDR3 coding sequence is TGTGCCAGCAGCTCGCAGCTCCGGGACAGGGGGGGAGATACGCAGTATTTT. This sequence encodes CASSSQLRDRGGDTQYF.